These 7 T cell receptor beta chains came from one sample sequenced in a study of regulatory T cells in long-lasting Graves disease. The TCR beta library used iRepertoire HTBI primers with Arm-PCR amplification of CDR3. MiXCR was run by TCRdb on the multiplex PCR reads, yielding one entry per CDR3 protein. Of more than 350,000 distinct CDR3 sequences in the sample, more than 13% were seen once. Regarding time point: newly diagnosed GD, antithyroid drugs for less than 3 months. The TCR library was made from RNA that had been extracted from PBMCs in TRIzol. These data also featured in a second study, about T cells in Graves' hyperthyroidism and ophthalmopathy.

Sequencing was performed on peripheral blood mononuclear cells (PBMCs), taken at new diagnosis, from a patient treated with antithyroid drugs. The receptors derive from a young woman with Graves disease.

This clonotype was found a few times. J is TRBJ2-1 and V is TRBV12-3 or TRBV12-4; no definite D call. V was pared by 2 bases and J by 0 bases, with 11 bases between. The CDR3 length is 16 residues. DNA for the CDR3: TGTGCCAGCAGTTTAAAAAGCAGAATCTCCTACAATGAGCAGTTCTTC. Translation: CASSLKSRISYNEQFF.

The chain recombines TRBV6-1 with TRBJ2-2; D is unresolved. Trimming pared 7 bases from V and 4 bases from J, leaving 16 bases between. CDR1 and CDR2 from the germline V gene are MNHNS and SASEGT. CDR3 length: 15 amino acids. CDR3 bases: TGTGCCAGCACCCAACAATTCCCACTCACCGGGGAGCTGTTTTTT. As protein: CASTQQFPLTGELFF.

This clonotype was seen repeatedly, ten times or more. The chain uses TRBV10-1 and TRBJ2-3; D is undetermined. This CDR3 contains 17 residues. V lost 0 bases and J 4 bases, leaving 17 bases between the germline ends. Germline V gene lookup returns CDR1 WNHNN and CDR2 SYGVQD (reference sequence). The CDR3 is CASSESTTGNVPDTQYF. As DNA, the CDR3 is TGCGCCAGCAGTGAGTCGACGACGGGCAATGTCCCAGATACGCAGTATTTT.

In this sample, this clonotype turned up many times. J is TRBJ2-3 and V is TRBV29-1; the D is unclear. V shed 4 bases and J shed 1 base, with 6 bases lying between them. Looked up from germline, CDR1 is SQVTM and CDR2 is ANQGSEA. The CDR3 consists of 12 residues. CDR3 in DNA: TGCAGCGTTGTCGTCGGCACAGATACGCAGTATTTT. It yields the protein CSVVVGTDTQYF.

The J gene is TRBJ1-2, the V gene TRBV20-1, with D tentatively TRBD1 (5 bases). CDR3 length: 13 residues. V was pared by 6 bases and J by 1 base, with 12 bases between. The germline gives CDR1 DFQATT, CDR2 SNEGSKA (reference sequence). The CDR3 loop reads CSAQTELNYGYTF. The CDR3 bases are TGCAGTGCGCAGACAGAGCTTAACTATGGCTACACCTTC.

There are a few counts of this clonotype. This chain joins TRBV6-1 and TRBJ2-1; maybe TRBD1 (6 bases). CDR3 length equals 15 residues. V lost 2 bases and J lost 7, with 15 bases in between. Germline-derived CDR1 and CDR2 are MNHNS and SASEGT. CDR3: CASSERAQGLNEQFF. The CDR3 region has the DNA TGTGCCAGCAGTGAACGGGCGCAGGGGCTAAATGAGCAGTTCTTC.

This clonotype was counted ten times or more. This chain uses TRBV20-1 with TRBJ2-3; 7 bases are a match to TRBD2. V shed 6 bases, J shed 4 bases, and the junction held 19 bases outside the gene matches. Germline V gene sequence: CDR1 DFQATT, CDR2 SNEGSKA (reference sequence). This CDR3 comprises 17 residues. As DNA, the CDR3 is TGCAGTGCCCGGGAAGGAACTAGCGCTTTGTGGGCAGATACGCAGTATTTT. It codes for CSAREGTSALWADTQYF.